One and the same sample provided the 15 T cell receptor beta chains below, sequenced in a study of T-cell memory formation after mild COVID-19. TCRdb passed the 5' RACE reads through MiXCR, listing each CDR3 protein once. Of tens of thousands of distinct CDR3 sequences in the sample, over 9.5% are singletons; the top ten hold less than 30%. The sample taken for sequencing was PBMCs or a T cell subset sorted from them (not recorded which). These receptors were obtained from a man younger than 35 who had mild COVID-19 (a few samples of this study predate the infection). Cell type and time point are not known.

This clonotype was detected many times. V usage is TRBV12-3 or TRBV12-4 and J usage is TRBJ2-3, with 9 bases matching TRBD2. The CDR3 is 15 amino acids. With V trimmed by 5 bases and J by 4 bases, 7 bases remained unmatched. This CDR3 is CASSQGGRAPDTQYF. The CDR3 region has the DNA TGTGCCAGCAGTCAAGGCGGGAGGGCGCCAGATACGCAGTATTTT.

This clonotype was recorded many times. V usage is TRBV5-1 and J usage is TRBJ2-2; D is uncertain. CDR3 length: 15 residues. Trimming removed 2 bases at V and 4 bases at J, with 12 bases between. CDR1 is SGHRS, CDR2 YFSETQ, per germline. This CDR3 reads CASSFVQVGTGELFF. Here the CDR3 DNA reads TGCGCCAGCAGCTTTGTTCAAGTAGGCACCGGGGAGCTGTTTTTT.

V and J are TRBV7-3 and TRBJ2-5; 10 nucleotides match TRBD2. The CDR3 covers 16 residues. Looked up from germline, CDR1 is SGHTA and CDR2 is FQGTGA. After removal of 1 base from V and 5 bases from J, the junction contained 7 bases not matched to a gene. Here the CDR3 reads CASSLRPSGGSETQYF. The CDR3 DNA follows: TGTGCCAGCAGCTTAAGGCCTAGCGGGGGCTCCGAGACCCAGTACTTC.

This clonotype was counted many times. The CDR3 DNA is TGTGCCAGCAGCTTAGTTGGGGGCCACAACCCGGCCGAGCAGTACGTC. Its protein product is CASSLVGGHNPAEQYV. This rearrangement joins TRBV7-2 to TRBJ2-7, with D perhaps matching TRBD1 (6 bases). This CDR3 contains 16 residues. Deletions cut 1 base from V and 6 bases from J, with 19 bases between. Germline CDR1 is SGHTA and CDR2 is FQGNSA.

CDR3 sequence reads: CASSLAGGQFF. The CDR3 region has the DNA TGTGCCAGCAGCTTAGCGGGCGGTCAGTTCTTC. The chain has TRBV13 and TRBJ2-1; unclear D gene. The germline V gene has CDR1 PRHDT and CDR2 FYEKMQ (reference sequence). V dropped 1 base and J dropped 13 bases, with 8 bases sitting between them. CDR3 length: 11 residues.

This clonotype was recorded many times. The CDR3 nucleotides are TGTGCCAGCAGCTTCTGGCCGACCGACACTGAAGCTTTCTTT. The encoded protein is CASSFWPTDTEAFF. The chain is built from TRBV7-9 and TRBJ1-1; no clear D gene. This CDR3 has 14 amino acids. Trimming left V 3 bases short and J 3 bases short, with 11 bases between. The germline V gene has CDR1 SEHNR and CDR2 FQNEAQ (reference sequence).

This clonotype was recorded many times. The chain has TRBV5-5 and TRBJ2-1; 7 bases map to TRBD1. Per the germline V gene, CDR1 is SGHKS and CDR2 is YYEKEE (reference sequence). The CDR3 runs 15 residues. Losses at the gene ends were 2 bases for V and 6 bases for J; bases not matched to a gene: 8. For the CDR3, the DNA is TGTGCCAGCAGCTTCCCGGGGACAGCCCGCAATGAGCAGTTCTTC. Translated: CASSFPGTARNEQFF. The full variable domain, with the rest looked up from reference TRBV5-5 and TRBJ2-1, is DAGVTQSPTHLIKTRGQQVTLRCSPISGHKSVSWYQQVLGQGPQFIFQYYEKEERGRGNFPDRFSARQFPNYSSELNVNALLLGDSALYLCASSFPGTARNEQFFGPGTRLTVL.

This clonotype was recorded a few times. The genes are TRBV11-2 and TRBJ2-1; TRBD2 aligns across 11 bases. Per the germline V gene, CDR1 is SGHAT and CDR2 is FQNNGV. This CDR3 is built from 19 residues. V was clipped by 4 bases and J by 7 bases; unmatched bases: 18. In DNA form, the CDR3 reads TGTGCCAGCAGCTGGGGTTACCGGCTAGCGGGGGGTCGGGGAAATGAGCAGTTCTTC. It specifies CASSWGYRLAGGRGNEQFF.

This clonotype has a count of ten or more. The gene calls are TRBV4-3 and TRBJ1-1; no reliable D call. V was cut by 4 bases and J by 1 base, with 16 bases left in between. In germline, CDR1 is LGHNA, CDR2 YSLEER. The CDR3 runs to 16 residues. The chain's CDR3 is CASSLSPEGRNTEAFF. For the CDR3, the DNA is TGCGCCAGCAGCCTGAGCCCAGAGGGTCGGAACACTGAAGCTTTCTTT.

The rearrangement links TRBV18 to TRBJ2-7, with 7 bases lining up with TRBD2. CDR3 length equals 13 residues. Germline lookup yields CDR1 KGHSH and CDR2 LQKENI. The junction had 7 bases not matched to a gene; V was cut back by 4 bases and J by 7 bases. The CDR3 coding sequence is TGTGCCAGCTCACGGGGGGGGACGGGAGAGCAGTACTTC. Translating it yields CASSRGGTGEQYF.

There are many counts of this clonotype. The chain links TRBV10-3 to TRBJ2-5; D is perhaps TRBD1 (6 bases). V was clipped by 6 bases and J by 5 bases, with 13 bases between them. CDR1 and CDR2 from the germline V gene are ENHRY and SYGVKD. The CDR3 consists of 13 residues. Here the CDR3 reads CAIRGADMETQYF. DNA of the CDR3: TGTGCCATCAGGGGGGCCGATATGGAGACCCAGTACTTC.

In its sample, this clonotype was seen many times. The chain employs TRBV5-4 and TRBJ2-1, with D hard to call. CDR3 size: 12 residues. Trimming shortened V by 0 bases and J by 6 bases, and 4 bases separated the two germline ends. Germline V CDR1 and CDR2: SGHNT, YYREEE (reference sequence). CDR3 loop: CASSLGGNEQFF. CDR3 nucleotide sequence: TGTGCCAGCAGCTTGGGGGGCAATGAGCAGTTCTTC.

This clonotype has at least ten counts. This chain connects TRBV11-1 to TRBJ1-2, with unresolved D. V lost 5 bases, J lost 8 bases, and 15 bases lay in between. Germline V gene data show CDR1 as SGHAT and CDR2 as FQDESV (reference sequence). The CDR3 loop spans 13 amino acids. CDR3 residues: CASSQDVREGYTF. In DNA form, the CDR3 reads TGTGCCAGCAGCCAGGACGTGCGGGAGGGCTACACCTTC.

The sample holds a few counts of this clonotype. The rearrangement uses TRBV28 and TRBJ2-2; D tentatively reads TRBD1 or TRBD2 (5 bases each). The germline CDR1 and CDR2 sequences are MDHEN and SYDVKM. V lost 3 bases, J lost 2 bases, and 16 bases lay in between. This CDR3 contains 17 residues. This chain's CDR3 is CASSFPPGRANTGELFF. DNA for the CDR3: TGTGCCAGCAGTTTCCCCCCAGGGCGGGCTAACACCGGGGAGCTGTTTTTT.

Ten or more counts support this clonotype. The V gene is TRBV20-1, the J gene TRBJ2-1, with a tentative D call TRBD2 (7 bases). Germline values: CDR1 DFQATT, CDR2 SNEGSKA (reference sequence). V gave up 4 bases and J gave up 3 bases, with 13 bases separating them. The CDR3 is 14 amino acids. CDR3 sequence: CSAMGGAVYNEQFF. The CDR3 DNA follows: TGCAGTGCTATGGGGGGGGCTGTCTACAATGAGCAGTTCTTC.